One sample yielded the 21 T cell receptor beta chains listed below, sequenced in a study of blood T cell repertoires in COVID-19. This table comes from immunoSEQ multiplex PCR, and its TCRdb copy is limited to in-frame clones, with some not included. The table has 200,000 to 250,000 clones, around four fifths seen once. Sample: PBMCs or T cells enriched from blood (not recorded which). The receptors shown here come from a man aged 40-55 years who had recovered from COVID-19.

This chain links TRBV11-2 with TRBJ2-7; 7 nucleotides match TRBD2. CDR1 and CDR2 from the germline V gene are SGHAT and FQNNGV. The CDR3 spans 14 residues. V was clipped by 3 bases and J by 3 bases; unmatched bases: 5. In DNA form, the CDR3 reads TGTGCCAGCAGCTTGGGTGGGAGGGGCTACGAGCAGTACTTC. Encoded protein: CASSLGGRGYEQYF.

V gene TRBV3-1 (or the pseudogene TRBV3-2) combines with J gene TRBJ2-1; the match to TRBD2 covers 8 bases. After removal of 4 bases from V and 7 bases from J, the junction contained 15 bases not matched to a gene. Germline CDR1 LGHDT, CDR2 YNNKEL (reference sequence). CDR3 size: 17 residues. The CDR3: CASSRITAGGPLNEQFF. The CDR3, as DNA: TGTGCCAGCAGCCGAATTACGGCGGGAGGTCCCCTAAATGAGCAGTTCTTC.

The chain recombines TRBV18 with TRBJ2-1, with 9 positions matching TRBD2. Germline loops: CDR1 KGHSH, CDR2 LQKENI. The V segment lost 8 bases and the J segment 8 bases; nucleotides outside the gene matches: 7. The CDR3 is made up of 13 amino acids. The CDR3 here is CASLRQRGDEQFF. DNA of the CDR3: TGTGCCAGCCTAAGACAGCGGGGGGATGAGCAGTTCTTC. The full variable domain, in which reference TRBV18 and TRBJ2-1 provide the parts outside the CDR3, is NAGVMQNPRHLVRRRGQEARLRCSPMKGHSHVYWYRQLPEEGLKFMVYLQKENIIDESGMPKERFSAEFPKEGPSILRIQQVVRGDSAAYFCASLRQRGDEQFFGPGTRLTVL.

This clone was observed a few times. The chain uses TRBV11-2 and TRBJ2-7; D may be TRBD1 (6 bases). V was cut by 1 base and J by 6 bases, with 10 bases left in between. Germline loops: CDR1 SGHAT, CDR2 FQNNGV. This CDR3 is built from 13 residues. The CDR3 DNA sequence: TGTGCCAGCAGCTTAGTTACAGGGCGCGAGCAGTACTTC. This gives the protein CASSLVTGREQYF.

The chain recombines TRBV15 with TRBJ1-5; D unclear. Trimming pared 2 bases from V and 5 bases from J, leaving 7 bases between. CDR3 length: 13 residues. Germline V gene data show CDR1 as LNHNV and CDR2 as YYDKDF (reference sequence). The CDR3 reads CATSRLDDQPQHF. The CDR3 DNA sequence: TGTGCCACCAGCAGACTAGATGATCAGCCCCAGCATTTT. Combining the CDR3 with reference TRBV15 and TRBJ1-5 gives the whole variable domain DAMVIQNPRYQVTQFGKPVTLSCSQTLNHNVMYWYQQKSSQAPKLLFHYYDKDFNNEADTPDNFQSRRPNTSFCFLDIRSPGLGDTAMYLCATSRLDDQPQHFGDGTRLSIL.

The rearrangement uses TRBV11-3 and TRBJ2-3; 7 nucleotides align to TRBD2. The CDR3 extends over 16 amino acids. Losses at the gene ends were 0 bases for V and 1 base for J; bases not matched to a gene: 4. Germline CDR1 SGHNT, CDR2 YENEEA. DNA of the CDR3: TGTGCCAGCAGCTTAGATGGTGCGGGGGGCACAGATACGCAGTATTTT. As protein: CASSLDGAGGTDTQYF.

The chain links TRBV7-9 to TRBJ2-5; 10 nucleotides agree with TRBD2. CDR1 SEHNR and CDR2 FQNEAQ come from the germline V gene (reference sequence). CDR3 length: 14 residues. J gave up 5 bases and V 1 base, and 1 base lay outside the gene matches. The CDR3 reads CASSLGGLAETQYF. The CDR3 region has the DNA TGTGCCAGCAGCTTAGGGGGACTAGCGGAGACCCAGTACTTC.

The chain employs TRBV15 and TRBJ2-1; 10 nucleotides align to TRBD2. V lost 7 bases and J lost 4; bases outside the gene matches: 10. This CDR3 spans 16 amino acids. Germline lookup yields CDR1 LNHNV and CDR2 YYDKDF (reference sequence). The DNA of the CDR3 is TGTGCCACCACCGTAGATACTAGCGGGGCTTACAATGAGCAGTTCTTC. Translation: CATTVDTSGAYNEQFF.

The chain employs TRBV24-1 and TRBJ2-5, with D tentatively TRBD1 (5 bases). This CDR3 spans 14 amino acids. The V and J ends lost 3 bases and 4 bases respectively, with 11 bases between them. Germline CDR1 is KGHDR and CDR2 is SFDVKD. The CDR3 protein is CATSDHPGPETQYF. The CDR3 bases are TGTGCCACCAGTGATCATCCAGGGCCAGAGACCCAGTACTTC.

The V gene is TRBV18, the J gene TRBJ2-1; TRBD2 aligns across 7 bases. Per the germline V gene, CDR1 is KGHSH and CDR2 is LQKENI. J was trimmed by 9 bases and V by 2 bases; bases with no gene match: 10. This CDR3 is 15 amino acids long. The CDR3 sequence is CASSPVAGVGSEQFF. DNA for the CDR3: TGTGCCAGCTCACCAGTCGCGGGAGTAGGAAGTGAGCAGTTCTTC.

The CDR3 is CASSPPNRGINEKLFF. DNA for the CDR3: TGTGCCAGCTCACCACCGAACAGGGGGATAAATGAAAAACTGTTTTTT. This chain joins TRBV18 and TRBJ1-4; 8 positions agree with TRBD1. The J segment lost 5 bases and the V segment lost 0 bases, leaving 5 bases of the junction unmatched. Germline V gives CDR1 KGHSH, CDR2 LQKENI. The CDR3 has 16 amino acids. The full variable domain, in which reference TRBV18 and TRBJ1-4 provide the parts outside the CDR3, is NAGVMQNPRHLVRRRGQEARLRCSPMKGHSHVYWYRQLPEEGLKFMVYLQKENIIDESGMPKERFSAEFPKEGPSILRIQQVVRGDSAAYFCASSPPNRGINEKLFFGSGTQLSVL.

The V and J genes are TRBV3-1 (or the pseudogene TRBV3-2) and TRBJ1-2; perhaps TRBD1 as D (6 bases). This CDR3 spans 17 amino acids. Per germline, CDR1 LGHDT and CDR2 YNNKEL (reference sequence). Trimming left V 3 bases short and J 4 bases short, with 21 bases between. CDR3 coding DNA: TGTGCCAGCAGCCACGCCACCCGTAATGACAGGTTCTATGGCTACACCTTC. This translates into CASSHATRNDRFYGYTF.

The rearrangement joins TRBV7-2 to TRBJ1-2, with 7 positions matching TRBD1. Losses at the gene ends were 5 bases for V and 8 bases for J; bases not matched to a gene: 14. Germline V gives CDR1 SGHTA, CDR2 FQGNSA. CDR3 size: 15 residues. The CDR3, as DNA: TGTGCCAGCAGCCATGACCCCGACAGGGCAGGGGGCTACACCTTC. The encoded protein is CASSHDPDRAGGYTF.

The chain is built from TRBV14 and TRBJ1-1; the D gene is possibly TRBD1 (5 bases). The germline V and J ends were trimmed by 6 bases and 1 base, with 15 bases remaining between them. This CDR3 contains 15 residues. The V gene's germline CDR1 is SGHDN and CDR2 FVKESK. In DNA, the CDR3 is TGTGCCAGCAGTCTTCAGGGTGGAAGGAACACTGAAGCTTTCTTT. This sequence encodes CASSLQGGRNTEAFF.

The J gene is TRBJ2-7, the V gene TRBV19; D ambiguous. The V end lost 2 bases, the J end lost 0 bases, and 11 bases lay between the germline ends. Per germline, CDR1 LNHDA and CDR2 SQIVND (reference sequence). The CDR3 sequence is 15 residues long. The CDR3 DNA sequence: TGTGCCAGTAGTATATCTCCCCTTAGCTCCTACGAGCAGTACTTC. Its protein is CASSISPLSSYEQYF.

The rearrangement links TRBV24-1 to TRBJ2-5, with 9 bases matching TRBD1. Looked up from germline, CDR1 is KGHDR and CDR2 is SFDVKD. V dropped 3 bases and J dropped 4; count of bases not matched to a gene: 2. The CDR3 runs to 14 residues. DNA of the CDR3: TGTGCCACCAGTGATCCGACAGGGGGAGAGACCCAGTACTTC. This sequence encodes CATSDPTGGETQYF.

V usage is TRBV9 and J usage is TRBJ2-1, with 11 bases fitting TRBD2. The CDR3 contains 17 residues. Germline-derived CDR1 and CDR2 are SGDLS and YYNGEE. V trimming: 4 bases; J trimming: 3 bases; junction bases outside the gene matches: 9. The CDR3 sequence: CASSPRYSGGVYNEQFF. The CDR3 DNA is TGTGCCAGCAGCCCCCGTTATAGCGGGGGGGTCTACAATGAGCAGTTCTTC.

The chain links TRBV5-1 to TRBJ2-5; 11 bases match TRBD2. The CDR3 is made up of 14 amino acids. V was clipped by 4 bases and J by 4 bases; unmatched bases: 3. Germline V lookup: CDR1 SGHRS, CDR2 YFSETQ. CDR3 region: CASSQGTSGETQYF. The CDR3 DNA reads as TGCGCCAGCAGCCAGGGGACTAGCGGAGAGACCCAGTACTTC.

This sequence joins TRBV11-2 and TRBJ1-1; no clear D. CDR3 size: 11 residues. Trimming pared 5 bases from V and 8 bases from J, leaving 9 bases between. The germline V gene encodes CDR1 SGHAT and CDR2 FQNNGV. CDR3 amino acids: CASSPKLEAFF. CDR3 DNA: TGTGCCAGCAGCCCGAAACTAGAAGCTTTCTTT.

J is TRBJ2-1 and V is TRBV18; D may be TRBD1 (5 bases). CDR1 KGHSH and CDR2 LQKENI come from the germline V gene. Trimming left V 2 bases short and J 5 bases short, with 10 bases between. The CDR3 contains 14 residues. CDR3 region: CASSPYGRDNEQFF. In nucleotides, the CDR3 is TGTGCCAGCTCACCATACGGCAGGGACAATGAGCAGTTCTTC.

This clone has only one observation. The chain has TRBV5-8 and TRBJ1-5, with 8 bases aligning to TRBD1. Germline lookup yields CDR1 SGHTS and CDR2 YDEGEE. This CDR3 region has 15 residues. V lost 4 bases to trimming and J lost 0 bases; unmatched junction nucleotides: 3. The CDR3 nucleotides are TGTGCCAGCAGCCGGACAGGGAATAGCAATCAGCCCCAGCATTTT. Its protein is CASSRTGNSNQPQHF.